This T cell receptor beta chain originates from a study of T cells in Graves' hyperthyroidism and ophthalmopathy. Study findings and constraints: Blood also held most thyroid clonotypes expanded beyond 0.001. Onset of ophthalmopathy came a median roughly 6.9 months after the model predicted it.

This CDR3 is 16 amino acids long. Germline loops: CDR1 SEHNR, CDR2 FQNEAQ (reference sequence). Trimming removed 5 bases from V and 6 bases from J; junction bases left unmatched: 11. From RNA transcripts, TCR beta CDR3 regions were amplified. In the first-round RT-PCR of the TCR CDR3, the HTBI primer set was used. One entry per CDR3 protein, called by TCRdb with MiXCR from the multiplex PCR reads. The sample contains about 300,000 distinct CDR3 sequences, roughly 13% of which appear only once. This clonotype has at least ten counts. No antigen is known for it. Fresh peripheral blood, approximately 10 ml, yielded the PBMCs.

The origin of this receptor is a woman younger than 45 with Graves' hyperthyroidism that later progressed to Graves' ophthalmopathy. The chain has TRBV7-9 and TRBJ2-1; 9 nucleotides align to TRBD2. Sequenced material: blood. In nucleotides, the CDR3 is TGTGCCAGCAGCCCAACCGGGACTAGCCGTTCCAATGAGCAGTTCTTC. This translates into CASSPTGTSRSNEQFF.